The 9 T cell receptor beta chains below were found in one sample sequenced in a study of T cells expressing NK-cell markers. No DNA is given; TCRdb re-called the 5' RACE reads and lists each CDR3 protein once. This sample's table reports a few hundred thousand distinct CDR3 sequences. Sample: blood T cells: a sorted CD56 or NKG2C T cell subset, CD4+ or CD8+ T cells, or bulk PBMC T cells (not recorded which). These receptors came from a man aged 18 to 35 in good health.

The chain is built from TRBV29-1 and TRBJ2-1; the TRBD1 assignment by TCRdb is unverifiable without DNA. CDR1 is SQVTM, CDR2 ANQGSEA, per germline. The CDR3 extends over 13 amino acids. The CDR3 reads CSLGERPAGARFF.

The chain carries TRBV12-3 or TRBV12-4 and TRBJ2-1; there is no DNA to check the TCRdb D call of TRBD2. The CDR3 runs 15 residues. CDR3 loop: CASWPSGRGWDEQFF.

The gene calls are TRBV29-1 and TRBJ2-2; TCRdb's assignment of TRBD2 cannot be checked, as there is no DNA. Per germline, CDR1 SQVTM and CDR2 ANQGSEA. The CDR3 loop spans 12 amino acids. The CDR3 sequence is CSGAQATGELFF.

The chain has TRBV12-3 or TRBV12-4 and TRBJ2-7; with no DNA, the TCRdb D assignment of TRBD2 cannot be verified. This CDR3 has 14 amino acids. CDR3 region: CASSFQGPQDEQYF.

The V and J genes are TRBV7-9 and TRBJ2-5; TCRdb's D call of TRBD1 is untestable without DNA. The CDR3 sequence is 14 residues long. The germline gives CDR1 SEHNR, CDR2 FQNEAQ (reference sequence). Here the CDR3 reads CASSQQTGEETQYF.

V is TRBV7-8 and J is TRBJ1-2; TCRdb outputs TRBD1, but without DNA this stays unchecked. Germline loops: CDR1 SGHVS, CDR2 FQNEAQ. The length of the CDR3 is 14 residues. CDR3 protein: CASSSDGTGYGYTF.

The chain uses TRBV6-1 and TRBJ1-1; TCRdb calls TRBD1, which cannot be checked without DNA. Germline V gene lookup returns CDR1 MNHNS and CDR2 SASEGT. This CDR3 region has 15 residues. CDR3 amino acids: CASSDLGQGVTEAFF.

This chain links TRBV12-3 or TRBV12-4 with TRBJ1-2; the D call of TRBD1 rests on TCRdb alone, since no DNA is present to check it. The CDR3 is made up of 14 amino acids. The CDR3 reads CASSTSDSFGGYTF.

This chain uses TRBV12-3 or TRBV12-4 with TRBJ2-2; TCRdb returns TRBD1, unconfirmable since there is no DNA. This CDR3 contains 15 residues. The CDR3 region is CASNNPDRVTGELFF.